A single count supports the clone carrying this T cell receptor (beta chain). Its antigen is as yet unknown. PCR employed 60 Vbeta and 13 Jbeta primers. The assay was immunoSEQ multiplex PCR, and TCRdb's table has in-frame clones only and misses some. The sample lists approximately 170,000 clones, roughly 71% occurring once. This entry is derived from a study of cytomegalovirus exposure and HLA in healthy donors. The CDR3 spans 15 residues. Trimming shortened V by 2 bases and J by 6 bases, and 16 bases separated the two germline ends. The germline V gene has CDR1 MNHNS and CDR2 SASEGT. Points from the study as a whole: Rates of TCR association differed by HLA locus in a later analysis, with DRB1 highest and HLA-C lowest. In presence/absence analyses, roughly uniform sequencing depth across donors was assumed.

J is TRBJ1-2 and V is TRBV6-1; D gene ambiguous. The receptor was isolated from a girl aged 5 to 17 in good health and CMV-seronegative. The sequencing sample was made of PBMCs. The CDR3 bases are TGTGCCAGCAGTGAAAGTATTGCACAGACCCATGGCTACACCTTC. Its translation is CASSESIAQTHGYTF.